Presented here are 7 T cell receptor beta chains from one specimen sequenced in a study of cytomegalovirus exposure and HLA in healthy donors. PCR was performed using 60 Vbeta and 13 Jbeta primers. Assay: immunoSEQ multiplex PCR; the TCRdb copy retains only in-frame clones and omits some. The table records 120,000 or so clones, approximately 79% of them present only once. The sequencing input was PBMCs. The source of these receptors is a man under 40 in good health and CMV-seronegative.

This clone has only one observation. This chain's CDR3 is CSVEPTSGGIHEQYF. The CDR3, as DNA: TGCAGCGTTGAACCTACTAGCGGGGGTATTCACGAGCAGTACTTC. The V call is TRBV29-1, the J call TRBJ2-7, with 11 bases matching TRBD2. V lost 2 bases and J lost 5; bases outside the gene matches: 8. The CDR3 totals 15 residues. Per the germline V gene, CDR1 is SQVTM and CDR2 is ANQGSEA.

The J gene is TRBJ2-5, the V gene TRBV4-3; 7 bases match TRBD1. Germline V gene lookup returns CDR1 LGHNA and CDR2 YSLEER. V shed 0 bases, J shed 4 bases, and the junction held 5 bases outside the gene matches. The CDR3 totals 15 residues. CDR3 region: CASSQDRAGGETQYF. The DNA of the CDR3 is TGCGCCAGCAGCCAAGATCGGGCAGGGGGAGAGACCCAGTACTTC.

The sample holds one count of this clone. The chain joins TRBV29-1 to TRBJ1-2; D unresolved. V was pared by 1 base and J by 2 bases, with 5 bases between. CDR3 length: 12 residues. Germline CDR1 and CDR2: SQVTM and ANQGSEA. CDR3 bases: TGCAGCGTTGAAGGTCGGAACTATGGCTACACCTTC. This gives the protein CSVEGRNYGYTF.

This rearrangement joins TRBV2 to TRBJ2-5, with D perhaps TRBD2 (6 bases). Germline CDR1 and CDR2: SNHLY and FYNNEI. The V and J ends lost 7 bases and 5 bases respectively, with 14 bases between them. The CDR3 contains 13 residues. This CDR3 reads CASTRGRRETQYF. Here the CDR3 DNA reads TGTGCCAGCACTCGGGGGAGACGGGAGACCCAGTACTTC.

V gene TRBV18 combines with J gene TRBJ1-2; TRBD1 agrees at 11 bases. With 4 bases clipped from V and 8 bases from J, the junction kept 3 bases outside the gene matches. CDR3 length: 13 residues. Germline CDR1 is KGHSH and CDR2 is LQKENI. The CDR3: CASSRGQGDGYTF. CDR3 bases: TGTGCCAGCTCACGGGGACAGGGGGACGGCTACACCTTC.

This sequence joins TRBV7-9 and TRBJ2-1; the D is unclear. The ends were cut back, 1 base at V and 6 bases at J, with 7 bases in the middle. This CDR3 has 13 amino acids. Germline V gene data show CDR1 as SEHNR and CDR2 as FQNEAQ (reference sequence). CDR3 DNA sequence: TGTGCCAGCAGCTTAGTACTAATCAATGAGCAGTTCTTC. Amino acids: CASSLVLINEQFF.

The chain joins TRBV6-1 to TRBJ1-2; no clear D gene. The CDR3 covers 14 residues. The V end was cut by 3 bases, the J end by 5 bases, with 13 bases between. The germline V gene has CDR1 MNHNS and CDR2 SASEGT. The CDR3 protein is CASSDRVLLYGYTF. The DNA of the CDR3 is TGTGCCAGCAGTGACCGGGTGCTACTATATGGCTACACCTTC.